What follows is one TCR beta chain and its context. Its antigen is currently not known. No base quality values were provided; no much bigger clone lies one nucleotide off. V ends up 5 bases short and J 0 bases short, with an unmatched junction base count of 13. The germline V gene gives CDR1 as SGHDT and CDR2 as YYEEEE. Measured from the cysteine to the phenylalanine, the CDR3 is 19 residues long. Only the CDR3 DNA is retained, 57 bases long and in frame from the first base. This record belongs to a study of cytomegalovirus exposure and HLA in healthy donors (dated by TCRdb to the late 2010s). Some background on the complete study: In an earlier analysis of about 560 of the donors, 276 Gb of sequence data and 90 million to 120 million unique TCR beta sequences from 180 million or so T cells were reported. The aim of the study was to test whether cataloging public T cell receptors could identify signatures of past pathogen exposure. Both class I and class II loci were covered by HLA typing, at four-digit resolution. Rather than using new phenotypic data, the later analysis identified candidate immune exposures from TCR beta sequences and from how often those sequences occurred across donors. Using immunosequencing, the study profiled T cell repertoires from 640 or so subjects and related those repertoires to cytomegalovirus serostatus. Among the roughly 390 genotyped donors, 81% belonged to the genetic ancestry cluster associated with self-reported Caucasian donors. Donor age, sex, ethnicity and CMV serostatus were collected together with the repertoire data. To decide whether each TCR beta V gene segment behaved as functional or pseudogenic, an earlier analysis of fewer than 750 of the donors relied on high-throughput TCR beta sequencing. Typing coverage differed by locus: A, B, C, DRB1 and DQB1 were typed in about 620-630 donors, DQA1 in approximately 520, DPA1 in 606, and DPB1 in around 490. Besides the first cohort of approximately 670 subjects, a separate validation cohort made up of about 120 different subjects was used. Across 398 genotyped donors of the cohort, an average of about 250,000 unique TCR beta nucleotide sequences per donor were sequenced, and around 19% of those sequences were non-productive. Because of strong linkage in the cohort, a handful of DR-DQ haplotypes were treated as single units for association and clustering. In a later genetic analysis, genome-wide SNP genotypes for about 55% of the 666 donors were used, and that subset was treated as a discovery cohort. An early release that covered roughly 600 HLA-typed donors contained around 330 gigabases of sequencing data and 85 million to 100 million unique TCR sequences. A later analysis re-analyzed previously published TCR beta repertoires from 500 to 700 donors and added high-resolution HLA genotyping to study TCR occurrence patterns. Every repertoire in the discovery cohort had been generated on one and the same sequencing platform. To predict cytomegalovirus infection status, the study brought together high-throughput TCR immunosequencing, statistical association of individual TCRs with disease status, and machine learning.

General conclusions and limits of the study: In a later analysis, TCR association rates were found to vary across HLA loci, with the most associated TCRs seen for DRB1 alleles and the fewest for HLA-C alleles. Presence/absence analyses assumed roughly uniform sequencing depth across donors, an assumption that may not hold. An earlier analysis of 587 of the donors showed that most TCR beta V segments appeared in productive rearrangements either about 87% or about 30% of the time, which broadly matched IMGT annotations. Compared with the approximately 670-donor mean, donors in an Asian-associated ancestry cluster had fewer N-insertions in productive TCRs, according to a later genetic analysis. A further reported finding was that TCR beta sequences accurately predicted the HLA-A and HLA-B alleles for most subjects in the first cohort. According to a later analysis, parvovirus B19, influenza, CMV and Epstein-Barr virus appeared linked to several top co-occurrence clusters. The classifier was reported to diagnose cytomegalovirus status with high specificity and sensitivity in both the original cohort and the validation cohort. Because the 87-base-pair reads could not distinguish some IMGT-functional V segments, including TRBV6-2 and TRBV6-3, those segments were excluded. Because some donors lacked HLA typing at each locus, the association tests relied only on the typed subset. CMV serostatus was the only immune exposure information available for the cohort. A few of the identified cytomegalovirus-associated TCR beta chains were confirmed in vitro to be specific for cytomegalovirus antigens. Across donors, most TCR sequences were observed very rarely, whereas some public TCRs were present in many individuals. The authors suggested that the approach could potentially be generalized to other disease states and immunological phenotypes. Compared with equally common non-associated chains, HLA-associated TCR beta chains in a later analysis were more clonally expanded and had lower generation probabilities. Assigning TCR associations to individual alleles was difficult when HLA alleles, especially DR and DQ, strongly co-occurred. This cohort had only TCR beta chains sequenced, and the lack of alpha or paired-chain data limited which features could be detected. Specific HLA alleles were associated with over 15,000 TCR beta sequences at a false discovery rate of 0.05 in a later analysis. In a later genetic analysis, a missense DCLRE1C variant was associated with V-gene and J-gene trimming of TCR beta chains, and the association was replicated in an independent cohort. In a later analysis, most CMV-associated TCR beta chains were found to appear HLA-restricted, with HLA associations seemingly driven largely by CMV exposure. The study gave a list of 150 to 200 TCR beta chains associated with cytomegalovirus. Correlated functional status among segregating V segments might be attributable to linkage disequilibrium, but an unknown experimental factor could not be ruled out. A group of highly shared sequence variants was considered likely to be a technical artifact of the sequencing pipeline. Seventeen rarely observed V segments, including chromosome 9 orphons, were excluded from the earlier analysis of some 590 of the donors because counts were too low.

Libraries were made using the immunoSEQ multiplex PCR assay. A mixture of 60 forward primers for TCR Vbeta segments and 13 reverse primers for TCR Jbeta segments was used in the multiplex PCR. The CDR3 region of rearranged TCR beta genes was amplified from genomic DNA with a multiplex PCR assay. The Illumina HiSeq System was used to sequence the amplified TCR beta libraries as 87-base-pair reads. Per the source publication's procedure: A later analysis tallied 75 million to 95 million unique TCR beta chains across the approximately 670 repertoires, and 10 million to 11 million of those chains were shared by two or more donors. To remove PCR and sequencing errors, raw reads were error-corrected and collapsed into unique sequences using a nearest-neighbor algorithm that merged closely related sequences. CDR3 sequences were aligned to IMGT reference sequences to assign V, D and J gene segments. For a sequence to be retained, a match of at least six nucleotides to both a V gene segment and a J gene segment was required. A rearrangement counted as productive if the CDR3 had no stop codons and remained in frame with V and J, and every other rearrangement counted as non-productive. Following IMGT convention, CDR3 was defined as the stretch from the second conserved V-encoded cysteine to the conserved J-encoded phenylalanine. In an earlier analysis of approximately 500 of the donors, sequences lacking an unambiguous match to a single V gene segment were excluded. In an earlier analysis of roughly 600 of the donors, a V segment was called functional when productive rearrangements were above 56.7%, and segregating when the standard deviation between donors exceeded 5%. A statistical classification framework was built for diagnosing cytomegalovirus status from the catalog of TCR beta chain sequences. V and J gene assignment, in a later analysis, came from comparing TCR nucleotide sequences with IMGT/GENE-DB human TR gene sequences. The TCRdist pipeline was used in a later analysis to assign CDR3 sequences and most-parsimonious VDJ recombination scenarios. In a later analysis, each TCR beta chain was defined by its CDR3 amino acid sequence together with its V-gene family, and reads lacking a unique V-gene family were excluded. In a later analysis, approximately 590 highly shared, low-generation-probability nucleotide sequences were removed to address suspected cross-contamination and a sequencing artifact. In a later analysis, a clonal expansion index for each public chain was calculated from normalized within-repertoire ranks of inferred template counts. In a later analysis, generation probabilities were computed with a VDJ recombination model fitted to out-of-frame rearrangements, and the resulting probabilities were checked against IGoR. In a later analysis, TCR-TCR, TCR-HLA and TCR-CMV co-occurrence was scored with hypergeometric tests, and a repertoire-size bias correction was applied to TCR pairs. To estimate false discovery rates, a later analysis permuted the HLA or CMV assignments 20 times. A later analysis grouped co-occurring TCRs with DBSCAN, adding TCRdist sequence similarity when clustering within HLA-allele-positive subsets. For co-occurrence clustering, repertoires with fewer than 30,000 or more than 120,000 public chains were excluded, along with a handful of repertoires with anomalous nucleotide sharing. Entries here come from immuneACCESS through TCRdb and include only in-frame sequences with V and J called. Some clones fail to appear in such tables; in the studies checked, an unresolved V gene covers under half of the shortfall, and the cause of the remainder is unknown. V and J calls and clone size are copied from that table; D and trimming were computed from the DNA. For this sample the table gives 200,000 or so clones, of which 82% were detected only once. The ten largest clones represent 6.5% of the sample.

The cohort consisted of 650 to 850 healthy bone marrow donors. At the time of sampling, all cohort members were nominally healthy, though unrecorded immune exposures were likely present. The donor tested CMV seropositive, placing the donor among the 250 to 350 seropositive members of the cohort. Each donor provided a peripheral blood sample, and peripheral blood mononuclear cells were used for TCR beta sequencing. The Qiagen DNeasy Blood Extraction Kit was used to extract genomic DNA from the blood cell samples. This clonotype was sampled from a woman aged 50 to 65 in good health and CMV-seropositive. Recombination linked TRBV5-6 to TRBJ1-5, with 11 bases matching TRBD1. Sequenced: PBMCs. The nucleotides read TGTGCCAGCAGTAATACCTTCGGGACAGGGGGTAATAGCAATCAGCCCCAGCATTTT. The translation is CASSNTFGTGGNSNQPQHF.